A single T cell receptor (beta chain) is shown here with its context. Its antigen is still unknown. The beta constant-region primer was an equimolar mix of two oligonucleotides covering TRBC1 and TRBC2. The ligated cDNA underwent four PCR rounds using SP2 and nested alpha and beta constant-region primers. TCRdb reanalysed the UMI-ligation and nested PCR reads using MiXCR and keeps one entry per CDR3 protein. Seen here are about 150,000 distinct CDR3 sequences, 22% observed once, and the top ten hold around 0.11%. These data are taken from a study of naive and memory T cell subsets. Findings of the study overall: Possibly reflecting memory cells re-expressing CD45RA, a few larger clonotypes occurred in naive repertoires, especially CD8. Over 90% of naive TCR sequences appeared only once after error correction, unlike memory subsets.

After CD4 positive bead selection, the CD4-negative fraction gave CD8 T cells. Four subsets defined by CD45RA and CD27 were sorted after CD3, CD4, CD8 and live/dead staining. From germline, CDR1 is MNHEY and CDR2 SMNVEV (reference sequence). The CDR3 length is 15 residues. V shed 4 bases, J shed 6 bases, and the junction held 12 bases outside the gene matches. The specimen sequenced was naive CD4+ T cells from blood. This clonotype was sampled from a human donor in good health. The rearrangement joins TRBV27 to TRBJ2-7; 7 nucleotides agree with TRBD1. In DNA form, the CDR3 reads TGTGCCAGCAGTTCCCTCGGCACAGGGGTTAGCGAGCAGTACTTC. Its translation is CASSSLGTGVSEQYF.